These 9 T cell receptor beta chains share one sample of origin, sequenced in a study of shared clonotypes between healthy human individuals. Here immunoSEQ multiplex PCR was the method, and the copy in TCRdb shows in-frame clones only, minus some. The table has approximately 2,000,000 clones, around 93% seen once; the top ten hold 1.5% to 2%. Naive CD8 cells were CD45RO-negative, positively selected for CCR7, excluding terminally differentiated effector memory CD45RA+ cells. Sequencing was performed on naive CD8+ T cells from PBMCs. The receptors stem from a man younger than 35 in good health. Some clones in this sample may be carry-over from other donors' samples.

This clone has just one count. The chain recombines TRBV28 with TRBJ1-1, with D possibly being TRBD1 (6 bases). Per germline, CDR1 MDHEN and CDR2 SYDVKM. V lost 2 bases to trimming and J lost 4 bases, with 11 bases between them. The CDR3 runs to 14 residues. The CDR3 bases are TGTGCCAGCAGTTTAACAGGGCCGGGCACTGAAGCTTTCTTT. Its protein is CASSLTGPGTEAFF.

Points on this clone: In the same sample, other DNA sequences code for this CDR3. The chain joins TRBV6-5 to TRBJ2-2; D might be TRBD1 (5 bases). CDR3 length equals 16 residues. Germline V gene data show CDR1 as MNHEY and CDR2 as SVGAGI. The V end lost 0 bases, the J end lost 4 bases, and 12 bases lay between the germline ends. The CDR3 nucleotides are TGTGCCAGCAGTTACTCGATCACAGGATCCACCGGGGAGCTGTTTTTT. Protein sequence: CASSYSITGSTGELFF.

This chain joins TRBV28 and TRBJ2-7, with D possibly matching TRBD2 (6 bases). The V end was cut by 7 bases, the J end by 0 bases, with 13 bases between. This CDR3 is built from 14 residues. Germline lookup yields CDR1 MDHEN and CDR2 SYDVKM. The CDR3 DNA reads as TGTGCCAGCACCCTCGGGGGAAGCTCCTACGAGCAGTACTTC. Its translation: CASTLGGSSYEQYF.

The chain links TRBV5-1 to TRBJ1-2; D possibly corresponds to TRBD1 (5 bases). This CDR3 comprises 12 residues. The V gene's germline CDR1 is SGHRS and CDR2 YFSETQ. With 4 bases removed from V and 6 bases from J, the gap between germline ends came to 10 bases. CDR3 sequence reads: CASSGTGDGYTF. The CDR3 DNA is TGCGCCAGCAGCGGAACAGGAGATGGCTACACCTTC. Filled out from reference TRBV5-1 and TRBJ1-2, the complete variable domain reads KAGVTQTPRYLIKTRGQQVTLSCSPISGHRSVSWYQQTPGQGLQFLFEYFSETQRNKGNFPGRFSGRQFSNSRSEMNVSTLELGDSALYLCASSGTGDGYTFGSGTRLTVV.

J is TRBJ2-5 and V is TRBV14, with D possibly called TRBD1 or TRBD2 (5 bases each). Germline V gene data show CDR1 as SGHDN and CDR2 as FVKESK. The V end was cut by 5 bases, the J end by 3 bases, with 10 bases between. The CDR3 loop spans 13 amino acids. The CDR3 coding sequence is TGTGCCAGCAGCGAGAGGGGAGAAGAGACCCAGTACTTC. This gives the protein CASSERGEETQYF.

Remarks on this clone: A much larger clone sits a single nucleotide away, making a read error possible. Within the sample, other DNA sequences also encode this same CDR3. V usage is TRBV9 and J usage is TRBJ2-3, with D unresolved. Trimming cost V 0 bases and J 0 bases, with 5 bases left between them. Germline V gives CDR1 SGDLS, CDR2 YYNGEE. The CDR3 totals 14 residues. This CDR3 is CASSVVGSTDTQYF. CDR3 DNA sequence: TGTGCCAGCAGCGTAGTCGGGAGCACAGATACGCAGTATTTT.

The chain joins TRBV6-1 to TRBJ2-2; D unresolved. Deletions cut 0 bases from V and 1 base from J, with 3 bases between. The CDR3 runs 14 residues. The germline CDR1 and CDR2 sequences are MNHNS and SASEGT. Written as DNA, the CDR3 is TGTGCCAGCAGTGAAGCTTGGAACACCGGGGAGCTGTTTTTT. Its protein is CASSEAWNTGELFF.

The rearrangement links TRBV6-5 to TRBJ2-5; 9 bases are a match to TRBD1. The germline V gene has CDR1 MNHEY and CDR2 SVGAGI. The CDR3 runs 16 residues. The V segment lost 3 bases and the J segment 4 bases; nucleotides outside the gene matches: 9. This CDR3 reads CASSYSGTGRRETQYF. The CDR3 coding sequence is TGTGCCAGCAGTTATTCCGGGACAGGGAGACGAGAGACCCAGTACTTC.

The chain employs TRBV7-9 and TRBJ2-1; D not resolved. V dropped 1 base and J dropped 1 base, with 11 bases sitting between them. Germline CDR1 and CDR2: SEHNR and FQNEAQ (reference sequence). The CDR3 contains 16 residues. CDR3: CASSLGELHSYNEQFF. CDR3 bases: TGTGCCAGCAGCTTAGGAGAGCTCCATTCCTACAATGAGCAGTTCTTC.